This is a list of T cell receptor beta chains from one sample in a study of control samples from healthy donors and cancer patients. Repertoires were generated with immunoSEQ multiplex PCR, while TCRdb's copy carries only in-frame clones and drops some. The sample carries around 100,000 clones, about nine tenths recorded once. Sequenced sample: blood. These receptor sequences come from a woman aged 18-29 years in good health. Both conserved end residues are part of each CDR3. Each record gives: V gene, clone size, D gene, CDR3 protein. D genes are given only for firm matches. A clone size is listed for some rows: how often the clone was seen (once, few, many), or a class if it is expanded.

>TRBV7-6|.|.
CASSLGRDEWDTQYF
>TRBV18|once|.
CASSPGRLRNTEAFF
>TRBV10-3|.|.
CAISERNTEAFF
>TRBV27|.|.
CASRRKPYTDTQYF
>TRBV11-1|.|.
CASARRGNTGELFF
>TRBV13|.|.
CASSPRGGGESYEQYF
>TRBV5-1|.|TRBD1
CASSFRTGTYNEQFF
>TRBV9|few|.
CASSVDGGGAISGNTIYF
>TRBV5-1|.|.
CASKQGNTGELFF
>TRBV2|.|.
CASTLLRDGYTF
>TRBV28|once|.
CASSRSGGGETQYF
>TRBV11-2|.|.
CASSFGGFSYNSPLHF
>TRBV10-1|.|.
CASSEGGHKTEAFF
>TRBV7-3|.|.
CASSPGHINYGYTF
>TRBV10-2|.|.
CATGEALASNQPQHF
>TRBV3-1/TRBV3-2|.|.
CASSFTAYEQYF
>TRBV6-6|.|TRBD1
CASSPSGTGTDTQYF
>TRBV5-8|.|TRBD1
CASSLGTGKNYGYTF
>TRBV18|.|.
CASSPGVENSPLHF
>TRBV27|.|.
CASSPYPTGRTEAFF
>TRBV9|.|TRBD1
CASSVGEGASGYTF
>TRBV2|.|.
CASSEALAGEGTEAFF
>TRBV4-1|.|.
CASSRQGSNQPQHF
>TRBV5-1|.|.
CASSLGVASTEAFF
>TRBV9|.|.
CASSVSFDFPAQETQYF
>TRBV5-1|.|.
CASSLAPVVARGSEQYF
>TRBV19|.|.
CASSIGGTSEQYF
>TRBV19|.|.
CASSIGTANQPQHF
>TRBV2|once|.
CASSEDLTDTQYF
>TRBV6-2/TRBV6-3|.|.
CASSPDGYNEQFF
>TRBV6-6|.|.
CASSQFRGTTDTQYF